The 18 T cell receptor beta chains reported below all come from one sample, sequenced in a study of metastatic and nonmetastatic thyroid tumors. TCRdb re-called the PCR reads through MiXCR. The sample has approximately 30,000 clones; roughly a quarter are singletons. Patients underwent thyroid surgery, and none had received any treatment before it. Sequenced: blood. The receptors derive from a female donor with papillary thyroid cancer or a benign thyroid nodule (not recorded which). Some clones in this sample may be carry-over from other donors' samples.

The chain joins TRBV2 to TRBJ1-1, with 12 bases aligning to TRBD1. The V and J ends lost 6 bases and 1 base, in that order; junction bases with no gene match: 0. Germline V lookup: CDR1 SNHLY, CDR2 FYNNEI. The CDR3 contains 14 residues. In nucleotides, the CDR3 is TGTGCCAGCAGGGGACAGGGGGCGAACACTGAAGCTTTCTTT. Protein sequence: CASRGQGANTEAFF.

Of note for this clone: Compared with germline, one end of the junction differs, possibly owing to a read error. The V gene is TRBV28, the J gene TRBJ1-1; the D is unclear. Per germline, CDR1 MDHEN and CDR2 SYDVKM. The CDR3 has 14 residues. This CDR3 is CASSLFHMNTEAFF. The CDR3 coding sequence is TGTGCCAGCAGTTTATTCCACATGAACACCGAAGCTTTCTTT.

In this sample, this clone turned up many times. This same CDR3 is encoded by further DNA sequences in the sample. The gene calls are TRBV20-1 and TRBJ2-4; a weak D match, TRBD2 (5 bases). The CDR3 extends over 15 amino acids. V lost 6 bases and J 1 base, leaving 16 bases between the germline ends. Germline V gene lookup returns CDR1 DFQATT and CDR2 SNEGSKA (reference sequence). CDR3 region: CSAYQSSGAKNIQYF. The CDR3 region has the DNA TGCAGTGCCTATCAGTCCTCGGGGGCCAAAAACATTCAGTACTTC.

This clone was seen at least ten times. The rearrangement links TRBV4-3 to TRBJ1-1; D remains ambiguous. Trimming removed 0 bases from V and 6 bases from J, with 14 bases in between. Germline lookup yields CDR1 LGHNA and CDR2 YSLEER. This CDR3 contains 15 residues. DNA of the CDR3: TGCGCCAGCAGCCAAGACGAGGGTATGAAGTCTGAAGCTTTCTTT. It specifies CASSQDEGMKSEAFF.

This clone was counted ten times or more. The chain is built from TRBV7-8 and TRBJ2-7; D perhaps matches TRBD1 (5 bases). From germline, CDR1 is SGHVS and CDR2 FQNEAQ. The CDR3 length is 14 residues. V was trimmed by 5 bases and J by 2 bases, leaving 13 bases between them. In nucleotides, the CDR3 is TGTGCCAGCAGCCATAGACAGAGTACCTACGAGCAGTACTTC. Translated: CASSHRQSTYEQYF.

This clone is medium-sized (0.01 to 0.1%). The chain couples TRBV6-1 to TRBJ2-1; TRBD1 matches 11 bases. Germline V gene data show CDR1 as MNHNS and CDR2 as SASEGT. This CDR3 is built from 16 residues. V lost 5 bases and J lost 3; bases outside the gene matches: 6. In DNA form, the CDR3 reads TGTGCCAGCAGTAAAGGGACAGGGGGGAGCTACAATGAGCAGTTCTTC. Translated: CASSKGTGGSYNEQFF.

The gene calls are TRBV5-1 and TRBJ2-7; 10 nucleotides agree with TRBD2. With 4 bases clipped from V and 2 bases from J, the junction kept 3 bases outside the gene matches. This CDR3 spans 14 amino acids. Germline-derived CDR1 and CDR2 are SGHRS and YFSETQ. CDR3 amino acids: CASSHTSGAYEQYF. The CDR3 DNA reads TGCGCCAGCAGCCACACTAGCGGGGCCTACGAGCAGTACTTC.

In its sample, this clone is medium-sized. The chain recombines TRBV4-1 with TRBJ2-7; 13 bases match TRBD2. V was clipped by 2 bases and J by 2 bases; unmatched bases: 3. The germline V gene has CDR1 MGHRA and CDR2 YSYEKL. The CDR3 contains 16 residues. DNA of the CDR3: TGCGCCAGCAGCCAACCCACTAGCGGGAGGGCCTACGAGCAGTACTTC. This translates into CASSQPTSGRAYEQYF.

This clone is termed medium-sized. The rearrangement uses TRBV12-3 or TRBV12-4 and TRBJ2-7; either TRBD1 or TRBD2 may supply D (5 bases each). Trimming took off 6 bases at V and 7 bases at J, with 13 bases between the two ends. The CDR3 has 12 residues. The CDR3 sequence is CASSPGTGEQYF. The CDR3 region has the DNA TGTGCCAGCAGCCCAGGGACGGGTGAGCAGTACTTC.

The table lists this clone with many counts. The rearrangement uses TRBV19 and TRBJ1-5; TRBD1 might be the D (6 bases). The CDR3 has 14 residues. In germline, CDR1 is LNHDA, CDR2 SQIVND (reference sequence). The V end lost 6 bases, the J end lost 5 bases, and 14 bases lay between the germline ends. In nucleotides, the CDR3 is TGTGCCAGTAGCTTTCGGGACACCTATCAGCCCCAGCATTTT. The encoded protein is CASSFRDTYQPQHF.

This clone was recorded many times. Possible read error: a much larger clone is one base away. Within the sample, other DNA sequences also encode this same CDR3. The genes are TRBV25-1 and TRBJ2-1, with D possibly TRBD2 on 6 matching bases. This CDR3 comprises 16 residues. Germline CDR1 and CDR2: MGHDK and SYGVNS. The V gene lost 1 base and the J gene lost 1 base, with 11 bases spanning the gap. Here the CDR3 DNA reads TGTGCCAGCAGTGAATTGGGACTGCAGTCCTACAATGAGCAGTTCTTC. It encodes CASSELGLQSYNEQFF.

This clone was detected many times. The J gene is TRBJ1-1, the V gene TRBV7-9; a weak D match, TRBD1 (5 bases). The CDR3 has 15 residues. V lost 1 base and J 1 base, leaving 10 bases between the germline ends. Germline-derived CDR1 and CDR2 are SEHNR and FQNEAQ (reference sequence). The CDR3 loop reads CASSLGGRGNTEAFF. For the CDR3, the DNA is TGTGCCAGCAGCTTAGGAGGTAGGGGGAACACTGAAGCTTTCTTT.

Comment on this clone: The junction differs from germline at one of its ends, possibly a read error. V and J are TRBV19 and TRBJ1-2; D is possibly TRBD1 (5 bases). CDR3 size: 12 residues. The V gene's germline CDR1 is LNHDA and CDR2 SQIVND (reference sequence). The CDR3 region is CATSTGDYGYTF. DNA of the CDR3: TGTGCCACTAGTACAGGTGACTATGGCTACACCTTC.

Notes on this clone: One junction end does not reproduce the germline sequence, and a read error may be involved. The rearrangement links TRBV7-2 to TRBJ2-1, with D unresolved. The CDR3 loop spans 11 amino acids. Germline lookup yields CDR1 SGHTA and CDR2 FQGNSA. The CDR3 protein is CASIPHNEQLF. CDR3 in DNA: TGTGCCAGCATACCCCACAATGAACAGTTGTTC.

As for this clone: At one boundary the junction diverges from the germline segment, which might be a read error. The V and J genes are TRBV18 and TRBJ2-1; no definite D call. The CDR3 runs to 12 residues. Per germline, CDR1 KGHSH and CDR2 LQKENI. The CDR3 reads CASSQPVNEQFF. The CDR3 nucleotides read TGTGCCAGTTCACAACCGGTAAATGAGCAGTTCTTC.

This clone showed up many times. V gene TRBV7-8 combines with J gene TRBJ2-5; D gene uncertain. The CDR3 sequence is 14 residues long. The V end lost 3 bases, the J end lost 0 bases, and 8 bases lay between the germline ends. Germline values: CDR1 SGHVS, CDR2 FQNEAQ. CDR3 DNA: TGTGCCAGCAGCTTTCGGGCGTACCAAGAGACCCAGTACTTC. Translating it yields CASSFRAYQETQYF. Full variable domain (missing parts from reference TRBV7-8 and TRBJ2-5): GAGVSQSPRYKVAKRGQDVALRCDPISGHVSLFWYQQALGQGPEFLTYFQNEAQLDKSGLPSDRFFAERPEGSVSTLKIQRTQQEDSAVYLCASSFRAYQETQYFGPGTRLLVL.

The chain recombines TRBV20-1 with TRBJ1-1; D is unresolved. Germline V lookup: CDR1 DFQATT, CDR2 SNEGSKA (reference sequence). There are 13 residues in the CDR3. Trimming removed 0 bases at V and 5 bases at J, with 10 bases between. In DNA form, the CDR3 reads TGCAGTGCTAGAGACGGGCAGGAGACTGAAGCTTTCTTT. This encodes CSARDGQETEAFF.

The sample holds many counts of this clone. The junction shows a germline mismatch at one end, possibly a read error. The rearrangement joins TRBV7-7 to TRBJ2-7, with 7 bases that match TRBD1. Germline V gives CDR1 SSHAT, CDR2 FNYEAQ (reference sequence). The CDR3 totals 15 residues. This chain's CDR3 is CASSHGVSQGDEQYF. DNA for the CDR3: TGTGCTAGCAGCCACGGGGTATCGCAGGGGGACGAGCAGTACTTC.